Below, one T cell receptor beta chain is given with its context. The antigen remains unidentified. Via MiXCR, TCRdb re-called the 5' RACE reads, giving one row per CDR3 protein. The sample lists 300,000 to 400,000 distinct CDR3 sequences; approximately 9% were seen once. This record belongs to a study of T cells after yellow fever vaccination. Findings and caveats of the study: Booster sampling recovered most clones from primary vaccination (approximately 96% CD4, roughly 90% CD8). CD4 and CD8 compartments shared a small share of clonotypes. The secondary response was weaker, and its peak arrived faster, on day 5 versus 15.

This material consisted of PBMCs, taken on the day of the first yellow fever vaccination. The TCR originated in a man younger than 35 who received the YFV17D yellow fever vaccine.

The chain's CDR3 is CASRSLLERGGRNEQFF. The CDR3 DNA reads as TGTGCCAGCAGGTCCCTACTTGAGCGGGGGGGAAGGAATGAGCAGTTCTTC. The chain combines TRBV6-1 with TRBJ2-1, with 10 bases that match TRBD2. Trimming at V came to 6 bases and at J to 7 bases, leaving 15 bases not matched to a gene. Germline lookup yields CDR1 MNHNS and CDR2 SASEGT. The CDR3 consists of 17 residues.